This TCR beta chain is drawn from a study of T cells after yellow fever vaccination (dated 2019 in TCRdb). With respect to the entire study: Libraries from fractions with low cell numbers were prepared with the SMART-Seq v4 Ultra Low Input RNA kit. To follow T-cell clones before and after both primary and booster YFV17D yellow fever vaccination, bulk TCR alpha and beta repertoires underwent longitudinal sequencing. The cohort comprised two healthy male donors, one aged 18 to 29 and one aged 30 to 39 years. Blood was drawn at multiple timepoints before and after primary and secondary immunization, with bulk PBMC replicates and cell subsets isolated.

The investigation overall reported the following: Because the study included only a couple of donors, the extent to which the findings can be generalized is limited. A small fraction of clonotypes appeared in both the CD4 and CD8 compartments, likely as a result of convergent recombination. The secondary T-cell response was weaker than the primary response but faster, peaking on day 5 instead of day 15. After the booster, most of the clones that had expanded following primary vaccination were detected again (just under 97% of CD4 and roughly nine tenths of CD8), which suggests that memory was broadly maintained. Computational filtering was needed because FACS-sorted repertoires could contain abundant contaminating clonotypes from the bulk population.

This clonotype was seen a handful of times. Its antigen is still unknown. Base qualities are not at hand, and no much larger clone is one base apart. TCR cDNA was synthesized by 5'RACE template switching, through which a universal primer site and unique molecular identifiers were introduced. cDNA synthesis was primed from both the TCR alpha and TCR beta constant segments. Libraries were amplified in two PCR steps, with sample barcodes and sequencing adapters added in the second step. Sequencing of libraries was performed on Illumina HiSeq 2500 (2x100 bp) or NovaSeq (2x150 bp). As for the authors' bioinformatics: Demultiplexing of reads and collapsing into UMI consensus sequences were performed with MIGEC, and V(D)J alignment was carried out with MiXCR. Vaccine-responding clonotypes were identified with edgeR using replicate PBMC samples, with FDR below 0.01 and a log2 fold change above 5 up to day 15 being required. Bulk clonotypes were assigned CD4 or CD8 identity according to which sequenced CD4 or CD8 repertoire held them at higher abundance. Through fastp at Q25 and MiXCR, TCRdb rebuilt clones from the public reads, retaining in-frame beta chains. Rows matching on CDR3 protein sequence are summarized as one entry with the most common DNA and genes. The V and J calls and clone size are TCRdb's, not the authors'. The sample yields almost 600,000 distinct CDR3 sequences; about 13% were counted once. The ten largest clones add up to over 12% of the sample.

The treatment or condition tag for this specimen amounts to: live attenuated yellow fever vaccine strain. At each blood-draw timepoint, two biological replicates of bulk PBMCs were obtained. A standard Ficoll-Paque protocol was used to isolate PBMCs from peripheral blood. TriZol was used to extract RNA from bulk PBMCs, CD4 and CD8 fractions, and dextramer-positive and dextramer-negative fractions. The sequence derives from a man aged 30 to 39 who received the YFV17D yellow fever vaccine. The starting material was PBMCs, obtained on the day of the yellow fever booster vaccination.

This receptor has the CDR3 CASSFGQGMYNEQFF. The nucleotide sequence is TGTGCCAGCAGCTTTGGACAGGGGATGTACAATGAGCAGTTCTTC. The receptor chain draws on TRBV7-8 and TRBJ2-1, with 9 central nucleotides matching TRBD1. Via the germline V gene, CDR1 is SGHVS and CDR2 FQNEAQ. V is trimmed back by 3 bases and J by 4 bases, and the junction contains 4 bases that no gene match accounts for. The CDR3 goes from the cysteine to the phenylalanine over 15 residues. Kept here is only the CDR3 DNA, which spans 45 bases and is read in frame from base 1.